This T cell receptor (beta chain) came from a study of blood T cell repertoires in COVID-19. CDR3 length: 18 residues. The V and J ends lost 1 base and 0 bases respectively, with 13 bases between them. Germline V lookup: CDR1 LNHDA, CDR2 SQIVND (reference sequence). The method was immunoSEQ multiplex PCR; TCRdb's version includes in-frame clones alone and lacks a portion of them. The sample has about 110,000 clones, approximately 90% seen once. The chain has TRBV19 and TRBJ2-6; tentatively, D is TRBD2 (6 bases). This receptor was obtained from an elderly woman with acute or convalescent COVID-19. Sequences were obtained from peripheral blood. CDR3 bases: TGTGCCAGTAGTATAGTGGCGGGGCTTAGCTCTGGGGCCAACGTCCTGACTTTC. Residues: CASSIVAGLSSGANVLTF.